This TCR beta chain is from a study of CD8 T cells in ankylosing spondylitis. Findings and caveats of the study: About eight highly homologous variants made up a TCR beta motif that seemed to typify ankylosing spondylitis blood.

This CDR3 is built from 14 residues. Between the trimmed V and J ends, which lost 2 bases and 3 bases, there was a span of 11 bases. Per germline, CDR1 SGHRS and CDR2 YFSETQ. TCRdb recomputed calls from the 5' RACE reads with MiXCR, one row per CDR3 protein. The table has around 770,000 distinct CDR3 sequences, about 11% seen once. For this clonotype: What it binds is unknown.

The material sequenced was blood, either unsorted or a sorted T cell fraction (not recorded which). The receptor's source is a male donor with ankylosing spondylitis. The chain uses TRBV5-1 and TRBJ1-2; no firm D call. The CDR3 sequence is CASSFGGIDYGYTF. CDR3 DNA sequence: TGCGCCAGCAGCTTCGGAGGGATCGACTATGGCTACACCTTC.